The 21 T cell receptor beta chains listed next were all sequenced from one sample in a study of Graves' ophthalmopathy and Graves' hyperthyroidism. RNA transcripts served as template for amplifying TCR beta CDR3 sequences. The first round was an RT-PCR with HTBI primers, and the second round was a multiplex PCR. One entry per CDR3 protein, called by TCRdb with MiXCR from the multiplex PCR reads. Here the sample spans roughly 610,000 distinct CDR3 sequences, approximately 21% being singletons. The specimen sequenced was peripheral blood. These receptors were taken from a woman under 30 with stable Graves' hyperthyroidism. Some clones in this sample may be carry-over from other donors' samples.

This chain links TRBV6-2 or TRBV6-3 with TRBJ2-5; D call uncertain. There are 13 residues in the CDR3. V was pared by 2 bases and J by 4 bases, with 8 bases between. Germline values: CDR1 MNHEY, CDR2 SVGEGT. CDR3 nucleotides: TGTGCCAGCAGTTACAGTGAGCGAGAGACCCAGTACTTC. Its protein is CASSYSERETQYF.

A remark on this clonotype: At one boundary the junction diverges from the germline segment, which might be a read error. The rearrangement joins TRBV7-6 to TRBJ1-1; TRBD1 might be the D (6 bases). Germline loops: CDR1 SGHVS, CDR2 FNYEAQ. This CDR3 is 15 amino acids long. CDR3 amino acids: CASSLAQGTNTESFF. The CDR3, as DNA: TGTGCCAGCAGCTTAGCACAGGGCACGAACACTGAATCTTTCTTT. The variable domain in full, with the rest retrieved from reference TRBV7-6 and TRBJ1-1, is GAGVSQSPRYKVTKRGQDVALRCDPISGHVSLYWYRQALGQGPEFLTYFNYEAQQDKSGLPNDRFSAERPEGSISTLTIQRTEQRDSAMYRCASSLAQGTNTESFFGQGTRLTVV.

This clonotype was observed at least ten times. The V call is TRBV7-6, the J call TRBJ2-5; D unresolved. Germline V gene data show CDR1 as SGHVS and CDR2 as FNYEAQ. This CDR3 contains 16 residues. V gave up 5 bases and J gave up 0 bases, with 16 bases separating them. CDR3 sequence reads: CASSGGQRSYQETQYF. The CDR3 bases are TGTGCCAGCAGCGGCGGCCAGAGGTCGTACCAAGAGACCCAGTACTTC. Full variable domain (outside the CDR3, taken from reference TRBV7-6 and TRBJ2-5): GAGVSQSPRYKVTKRGQDVALRCDPISGHVSLYWYRQALGQGPEFLTYFNYEAQQDKSGLPNDRFSAERPEGSISTLTIQRTEQRDSAMYRCASSGGQRSYQETQYFGPGTRLLVL.

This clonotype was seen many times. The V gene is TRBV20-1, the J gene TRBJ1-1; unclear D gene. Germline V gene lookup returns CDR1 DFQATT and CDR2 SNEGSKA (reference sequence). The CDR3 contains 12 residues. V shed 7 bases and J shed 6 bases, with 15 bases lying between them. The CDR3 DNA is TGCAGTGGCCGCACAGATTCGGCTGAAGCTTTCTTT. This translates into CSGRTDSAEAFF.

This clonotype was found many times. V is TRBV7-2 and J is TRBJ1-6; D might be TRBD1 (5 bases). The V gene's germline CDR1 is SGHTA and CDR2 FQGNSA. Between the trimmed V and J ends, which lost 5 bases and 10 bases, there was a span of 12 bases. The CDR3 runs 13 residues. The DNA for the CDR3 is TGTGCCAGCAGCATGCAGGGAGGATCACCCCTCCACTTT. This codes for CASSMQGGSPLHF.

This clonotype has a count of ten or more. The CDR3 reads CASSYSSSGPQHF. The CDR3 bases are TGTGCCAGCAGTTACTCGTCGTCAGGGCCCCAGCATTTT. The J gene is TRBJ1-5, the V gene TRBV6-5, with D hard to call. The V end lost 0 bases, the J end lost 9 bases, and 9 bases lay between the germline ends. Germline V gene sequence: CDR1 MNHEY, CDR2 SVGAGI. The CDR3 contains 13 residues.

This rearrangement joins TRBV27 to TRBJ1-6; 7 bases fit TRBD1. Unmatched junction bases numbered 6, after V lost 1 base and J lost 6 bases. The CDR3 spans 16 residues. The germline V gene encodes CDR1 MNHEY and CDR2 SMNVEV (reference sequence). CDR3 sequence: CASSLLPGQFNSPLHF. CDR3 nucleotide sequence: TGTGCCAGCAGTTTATTACCGGGACAGTTTAATTCACCCCTCCACTTT.

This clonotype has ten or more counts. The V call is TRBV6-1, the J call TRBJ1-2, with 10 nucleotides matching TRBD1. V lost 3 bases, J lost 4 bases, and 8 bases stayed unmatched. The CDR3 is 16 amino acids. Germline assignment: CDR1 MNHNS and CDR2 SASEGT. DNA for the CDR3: TGTGCCAGCAGTGACGCCCGGGACAGGGGTTCCTATGGCTACACCTTC. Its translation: CASSDARDRGSYGYTF.

The CDR3 DNA reads as TGCAGTGCTAGCCAGGGGATATACTATGGCTACACCTTC. Its protein is CSASQGIYYGYTF. The chain couples TRBV20-1 to TRBJ1-2; weak D call: TRBD1 (6 bases). Trimming took 3 bases from V and 3 from J, leaving 11 bases between them. Germline CDR1 DFQATT, CDR2 SNEGSKA (reference sequence). CDR3 length: 13 residues.

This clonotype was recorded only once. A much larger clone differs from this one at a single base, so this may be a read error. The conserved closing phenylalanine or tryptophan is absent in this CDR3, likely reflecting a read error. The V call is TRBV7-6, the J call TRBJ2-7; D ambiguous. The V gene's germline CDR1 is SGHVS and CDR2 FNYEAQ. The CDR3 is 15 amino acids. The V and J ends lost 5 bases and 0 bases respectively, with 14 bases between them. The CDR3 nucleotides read TGTGCCAGCAGCAATAGTGGTGGCGGCTCCTACGAGCAGTACTAC. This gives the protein CASSNSGGGSYEQYY.

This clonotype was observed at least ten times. The CDR3 DNA is TGCAGTGCTAGAGCCCCGAATCAGCCCCAGCATTTT. It encodes CSARAPNQPQHF. The chain links TRBV20-1 to TRBJ1-5, with D hard to call. V was trimmed by 1 base and J by 4 bases, leaving 5 bases between them. This CDR3 has 12 residues. Germline V CDR1 and CDR2: DFQATT, SNEGSKA (reference sequence).

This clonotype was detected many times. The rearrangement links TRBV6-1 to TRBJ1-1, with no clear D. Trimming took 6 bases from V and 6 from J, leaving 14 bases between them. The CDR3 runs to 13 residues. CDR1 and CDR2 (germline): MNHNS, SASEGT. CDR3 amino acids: CASSSYLSPEAFF. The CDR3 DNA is TGTGCCAGCAGCTCCTACTTATCCCCTGAAGCTTTCTTT.

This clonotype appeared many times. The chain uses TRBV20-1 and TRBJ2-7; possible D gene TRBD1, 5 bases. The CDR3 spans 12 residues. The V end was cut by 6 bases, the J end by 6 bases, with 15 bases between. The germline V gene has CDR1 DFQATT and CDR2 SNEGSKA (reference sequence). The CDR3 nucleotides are TGCAGTGCCCCAGTTTTAGGGGCCGAGCAGTACTTC. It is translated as CSAPVLGAEQYF.

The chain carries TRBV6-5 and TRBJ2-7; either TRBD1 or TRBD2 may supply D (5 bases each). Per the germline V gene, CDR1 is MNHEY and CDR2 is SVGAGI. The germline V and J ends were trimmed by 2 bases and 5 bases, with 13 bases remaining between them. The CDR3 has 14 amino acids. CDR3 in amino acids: CASSYPGAPDEQYF. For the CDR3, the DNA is TGTGCCAGCAGTTACCCCGGGGCCCCCGACGAGCAGTACTTC.

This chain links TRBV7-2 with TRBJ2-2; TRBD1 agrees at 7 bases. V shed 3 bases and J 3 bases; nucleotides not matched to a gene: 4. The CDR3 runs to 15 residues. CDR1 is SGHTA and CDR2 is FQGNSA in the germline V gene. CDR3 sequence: CASSFDRADTGELFF. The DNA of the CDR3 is TGTGCCAGCAGCTTCGACAGGGCCGACACCGGGGAGCTGTTTTTT.

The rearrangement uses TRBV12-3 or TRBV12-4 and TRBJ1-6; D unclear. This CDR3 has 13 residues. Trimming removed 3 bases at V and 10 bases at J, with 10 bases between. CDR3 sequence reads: CASSFALASPLHF. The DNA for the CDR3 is TGTGCCAGCAGTTTCGCCCTCGCCTCACCCCTCCACTTT.

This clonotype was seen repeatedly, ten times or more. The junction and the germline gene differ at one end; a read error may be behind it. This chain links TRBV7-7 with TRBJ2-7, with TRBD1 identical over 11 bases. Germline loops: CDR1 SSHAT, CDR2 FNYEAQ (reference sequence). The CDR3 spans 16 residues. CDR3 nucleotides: TGTGCTAGCAGCTTAAAGGGGACAGGGGGCTCCTACGAGCAGTACTTC. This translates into CASSLKGTGGSYEQYF.

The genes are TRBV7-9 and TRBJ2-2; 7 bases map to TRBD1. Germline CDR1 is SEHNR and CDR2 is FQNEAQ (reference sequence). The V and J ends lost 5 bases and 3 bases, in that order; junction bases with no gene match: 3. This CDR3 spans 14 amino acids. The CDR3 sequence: CASSRGQDTGELFF. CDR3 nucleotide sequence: TGTGCCAGCAGCCGCGGACAGGACACCGGGGAGCTGTTTTTT.

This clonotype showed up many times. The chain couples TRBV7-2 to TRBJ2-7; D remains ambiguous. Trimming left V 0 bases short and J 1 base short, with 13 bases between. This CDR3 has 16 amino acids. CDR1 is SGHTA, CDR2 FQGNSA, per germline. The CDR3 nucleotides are TGTGCCAGCAGCTTAGCTGGTAGAGGAGTGTCCTACGAGCAGTACTTC. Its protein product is CASSLAGRGVSYEQYF. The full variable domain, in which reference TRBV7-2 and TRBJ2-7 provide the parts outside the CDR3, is GAGVSQSPSNKVTEKGKDVELRCDPISGHTALYWYRQSLGQGLEFLIYFQGNSAPDKSGLPSDRFSAERTGGSVSTLTIQRTQQEDSAVYLCASSLAGRGVSYEQYFGPGTRLTVT.

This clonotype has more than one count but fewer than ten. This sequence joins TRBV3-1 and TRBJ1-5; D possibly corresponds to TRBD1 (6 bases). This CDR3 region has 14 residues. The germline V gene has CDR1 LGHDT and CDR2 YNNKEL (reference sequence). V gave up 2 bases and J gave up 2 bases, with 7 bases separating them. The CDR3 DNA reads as TGTGCCAGCAGCCAAAACAGGGGCAATCAGCCCCAGCATTTT. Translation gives CASSQNRGNQPQHF.

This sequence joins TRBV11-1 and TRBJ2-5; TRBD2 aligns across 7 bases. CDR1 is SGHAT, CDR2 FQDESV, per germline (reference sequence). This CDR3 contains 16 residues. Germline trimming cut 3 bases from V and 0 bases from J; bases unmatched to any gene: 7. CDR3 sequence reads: CASSFTWTRDQETQYF. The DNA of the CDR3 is TGTGCCAGCAGCTTTACCTGGACTAGGGACCAAGAGACCCAGTACTTC.